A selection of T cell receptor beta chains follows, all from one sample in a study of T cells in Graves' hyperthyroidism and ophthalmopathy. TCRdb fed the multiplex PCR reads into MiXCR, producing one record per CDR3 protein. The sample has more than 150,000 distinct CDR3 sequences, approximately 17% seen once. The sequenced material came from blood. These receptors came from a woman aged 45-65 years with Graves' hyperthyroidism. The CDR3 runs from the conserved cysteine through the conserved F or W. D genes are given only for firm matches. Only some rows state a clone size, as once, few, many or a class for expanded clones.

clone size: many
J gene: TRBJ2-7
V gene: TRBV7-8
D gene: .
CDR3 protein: CASSSMGRAGWEQYF
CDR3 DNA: TGTGCCAGCAGCTCGATGGGACGGGCCGGTTGGGAGCAGTACTTC

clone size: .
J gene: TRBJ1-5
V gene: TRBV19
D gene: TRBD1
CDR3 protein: CASGGGPYSNQPQHF
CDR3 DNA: TGTGCTTCAGGGGGGGGGCCGTATAGCAATCAGCCCCAGCATTTT

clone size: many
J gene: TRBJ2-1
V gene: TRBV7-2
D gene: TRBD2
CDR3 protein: CASSLGRGSYNEQFF
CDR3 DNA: TGTGCCAGCAGCTTAGGGCGGGGGTCCTACAATGAGCAGTTCTTC

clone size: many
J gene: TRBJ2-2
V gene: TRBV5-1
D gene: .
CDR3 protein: CASSLSEWAGELFF
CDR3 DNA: TGCGCCAGCAGCTTGAGTGAATGGGCCGGGGAGCTGTTTTTT

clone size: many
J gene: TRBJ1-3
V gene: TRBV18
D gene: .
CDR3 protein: CASSPEASGNTIYF
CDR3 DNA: TGTGCCAGCTCGCCTGAGGCCTCGGGAAACACCATATATTTT

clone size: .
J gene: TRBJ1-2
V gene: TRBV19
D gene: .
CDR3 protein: CASGTTELLYGYTF
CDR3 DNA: TGTGCCAGTGGGACAACAGAACTCCTCTATGGCTACACCTTC

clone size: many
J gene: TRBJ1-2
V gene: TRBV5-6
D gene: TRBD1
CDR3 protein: CASSFGDRGNNGYTF
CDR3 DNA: TGTGCCAGCAGCTTTGGGGACAGGGGGAATAATGGCTACACCTTC

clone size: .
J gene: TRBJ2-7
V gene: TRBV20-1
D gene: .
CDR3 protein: CSAHQSGYEQYF
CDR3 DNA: TGCAGTGCTCACCAGAGTGGCTACGAGCAGTACTTC

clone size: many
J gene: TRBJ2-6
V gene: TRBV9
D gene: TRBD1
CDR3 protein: CASAPGQGHSGANVLTF
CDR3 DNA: TGTGCCAGTGCCCCGGGACAGGGACACTCTGGGGCCAACGTCCTGACTTTC

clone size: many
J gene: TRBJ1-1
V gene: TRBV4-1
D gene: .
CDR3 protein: CASSQLSGSNTEAFF
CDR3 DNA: TGCGCCAGCAGCCAACTGTCCGGGAGCAACACTGAAGCTTTCTTT

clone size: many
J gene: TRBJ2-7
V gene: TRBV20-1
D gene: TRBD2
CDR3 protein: CRAAGRADEQYF
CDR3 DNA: TGCAGGGCAGCGGGGCGAGCGGACGAGCAGTACTTC

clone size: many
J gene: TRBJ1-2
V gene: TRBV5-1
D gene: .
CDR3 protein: CASSWVTGNGYTF
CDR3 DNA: TGCGCCAGCAGCTGGGTGACAGGCAATGGCTACACCTTC

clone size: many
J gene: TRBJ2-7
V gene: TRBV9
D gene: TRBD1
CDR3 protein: CASSPDTGGLPYEQYF
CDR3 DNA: TGTGCCAGCAGCCCCGACACAGGGGGCTTACCCTACGAGCAGTACTTC

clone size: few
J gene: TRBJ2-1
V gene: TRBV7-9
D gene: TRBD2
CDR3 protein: CASSFSAGGQDEQFF
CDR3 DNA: TGTGCCAGCAGCTTTTCGGCGGGGGGGCAGGATGAGCAGTTCTTC

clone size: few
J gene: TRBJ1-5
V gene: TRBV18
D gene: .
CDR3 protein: CASSPLRDQPQHF
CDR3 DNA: TGTGCCAGCTCACCACTTAGGGATCAGCCCCAGCATTTT

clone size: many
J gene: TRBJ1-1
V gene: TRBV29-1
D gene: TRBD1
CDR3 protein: CSVFQSGGGGWVNTEAFF
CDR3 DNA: TGCAGCGTTTTTCAGTCAGGGGGCGGAGGTTGGGTGAACACTGAAGCTTTCTTT

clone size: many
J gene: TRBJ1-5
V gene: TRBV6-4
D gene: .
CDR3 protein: CASRRGGNSNQPQHF
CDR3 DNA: TGTGCCAGCAGGAGGGGGGGCAATAGCAATCAGCCCCAGCATTTT

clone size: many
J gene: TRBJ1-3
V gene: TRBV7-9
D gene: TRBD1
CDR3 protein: CASSTNRGLSGNTIYF
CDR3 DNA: TGTGCCAGCAGCACGAACAGGGGACTGTCTGGAAACACCATATATTTT

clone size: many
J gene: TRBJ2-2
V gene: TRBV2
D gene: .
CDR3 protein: CASSENGELFF
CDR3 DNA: TGTGCCAGCAGTGAAAACGGGGAGCTGTTTTTT

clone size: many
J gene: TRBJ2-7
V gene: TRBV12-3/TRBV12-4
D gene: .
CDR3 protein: CASSWGIRYEQYF
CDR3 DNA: TGTGCCAGCAGTTGGGGGATTCGGTACGAGCAGTACTTC

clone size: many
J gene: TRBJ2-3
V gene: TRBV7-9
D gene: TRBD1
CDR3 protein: CASSSLTQGVTDTQYF
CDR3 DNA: TGTGCCAGCAGCTCCCTCACACAGGGGGTGACAGATACGCAGTATTTT

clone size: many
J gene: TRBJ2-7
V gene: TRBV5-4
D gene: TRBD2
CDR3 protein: CASSPGSGGHEQYF
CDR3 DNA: TGTGCCAGCAGCCCGGGGAGCGGGGGGCACGAGCAGTACTTC

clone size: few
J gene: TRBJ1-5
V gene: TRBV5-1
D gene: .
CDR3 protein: CASSLEGGSSNQPQHF
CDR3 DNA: TGCGCCAGCAGCTTGGAAGGGGGATCAAGCAATCAGCCCCAGCATTTT

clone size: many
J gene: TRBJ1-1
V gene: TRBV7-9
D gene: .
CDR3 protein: CASTPTVMNTEAFF
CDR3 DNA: TGTGCCAGCACCCCCACAGTAATGAACACTGAAGCTTTCTTT

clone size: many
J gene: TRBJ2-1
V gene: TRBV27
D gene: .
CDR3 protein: CASSLLPRSREQFF
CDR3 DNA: TGTGCCAGCAGTTTATTACCCCGATCCCGAGAGCAGTTCTTC

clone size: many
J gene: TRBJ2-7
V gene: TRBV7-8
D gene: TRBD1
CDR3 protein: CASSLLEGQGYEQYF
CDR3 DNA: TGTGCCAGCAGCCTACTAGAAGGACAGGGGTACGAGCAGTACTTC

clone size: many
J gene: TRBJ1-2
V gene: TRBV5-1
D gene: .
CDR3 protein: CASSRGPRGYTF
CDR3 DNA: TGCGCCAGCAGCCGGGGACCACGGGGCTACACCTTC

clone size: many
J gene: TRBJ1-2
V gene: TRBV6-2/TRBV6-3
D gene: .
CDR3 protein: CASSTGHLTYGYTF
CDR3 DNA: TGTGCCAGCAGTACGGGACACCTCACCTATGGCTACACCTTC

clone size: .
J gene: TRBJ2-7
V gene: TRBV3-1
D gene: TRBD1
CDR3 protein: CASSHAGGYEQYF
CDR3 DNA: TGTGCCAGCAGCCACGCAGGGGGCTACGAGCAGTACTTC

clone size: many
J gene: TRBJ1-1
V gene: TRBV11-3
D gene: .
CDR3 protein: CASSLVGSTEAFF
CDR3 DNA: TGTGCCAGCAGCTTAGTAGGGAGCACTGAAGCTTTCTTT

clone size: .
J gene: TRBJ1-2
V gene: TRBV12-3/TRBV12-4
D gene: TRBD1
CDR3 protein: CASSLGTGRRGYTF
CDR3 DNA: TGTGCCAGCAGTTTAGGGACAGGGCGGCGGGGCTACACCTTC

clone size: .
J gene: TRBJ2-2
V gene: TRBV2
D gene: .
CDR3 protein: CASSDVRLTGELFF
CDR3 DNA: TGTGCCAGCAGTGATGTCAGACTTACCGGGGAGCTGTTTTTT

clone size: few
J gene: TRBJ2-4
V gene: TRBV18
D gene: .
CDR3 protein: CASSPPDNGLAKNIQYF
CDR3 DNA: TGTGCCAGCTCACCACCCGACAACGGACTAGCCAAAAACATTCAGTACTTC

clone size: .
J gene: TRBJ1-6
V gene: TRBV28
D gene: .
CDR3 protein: CASRIQGGGSPLHF
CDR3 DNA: TGTGCCAGCAGAATTCAGGGCGGTGGTTCACCCCTCCACTTT

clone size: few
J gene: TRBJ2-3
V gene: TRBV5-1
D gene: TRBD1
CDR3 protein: CASSLGDRDLGDTQYF
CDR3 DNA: TGCGCCAGCAGCTTGGGGGACAGGGATCTTGGAGATACGCAGTATTTT

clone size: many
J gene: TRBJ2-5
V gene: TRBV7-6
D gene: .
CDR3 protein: CASSLAWRARRLGETQYF
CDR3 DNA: TGTGCCAGCAGCTTAGCGTGGAGAGCTAGGCGCTTGGGGGAGACCCAGTACTTC

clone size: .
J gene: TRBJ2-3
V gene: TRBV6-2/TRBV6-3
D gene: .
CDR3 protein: CASSYRRSTDTQYF
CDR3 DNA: TGTGCCAGCAGCTACAGGCGGAGCACAGATACGCAGTATTTT

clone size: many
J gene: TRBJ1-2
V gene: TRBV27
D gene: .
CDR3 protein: CASSLGVDYGYTF
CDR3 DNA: TGTGCCAGCAGTTTGGGTGTCGACTATGGCTACACCTTC

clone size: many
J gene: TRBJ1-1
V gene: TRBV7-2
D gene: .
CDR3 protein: CASSPIGGNTEAFF
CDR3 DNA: TGTGCCAGCAGCCCGATTGGGGGGAACACTGAAGCTTTCTTT

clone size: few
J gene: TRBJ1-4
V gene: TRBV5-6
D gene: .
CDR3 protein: CASSFRATNEKLFF
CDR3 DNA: TGTGCCAGCAGCTTCCGGGCAACTAATGAAAAACTGTTTTTT

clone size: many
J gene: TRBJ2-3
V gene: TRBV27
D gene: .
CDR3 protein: CASVPRGPFEDTQYF
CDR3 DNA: TGTGCCAGCGTTCCGAGGGGTCCTTTTGAGGATACGCAGTATTTT

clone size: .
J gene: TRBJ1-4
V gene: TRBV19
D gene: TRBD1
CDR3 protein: CASSISVQGEEKLFF
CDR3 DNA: TGTGCCAGTAGTATATCCGTCCAGGGGGAAGAAAAACTGTTTTTT

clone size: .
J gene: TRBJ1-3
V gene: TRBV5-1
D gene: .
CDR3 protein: CASSLDKSSGNTIYF
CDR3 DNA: TGCGCCAGCAGCTTGGACAAGAGCTCTGGAAACACCATATATTTT

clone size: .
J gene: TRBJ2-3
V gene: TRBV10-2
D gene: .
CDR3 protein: CASGGRGGGTDTQYF
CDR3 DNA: TGCGCCAGCGGGGGGAGAGGAGGGGGCACAGATACGCAGTATTTT

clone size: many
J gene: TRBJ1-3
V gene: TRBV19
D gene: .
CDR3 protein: CASSTSQGRRGNTIYF
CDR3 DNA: TGTGCCAGTAGTACCTCCCAGGGACGAAGAGGAAACACCATATATTTT

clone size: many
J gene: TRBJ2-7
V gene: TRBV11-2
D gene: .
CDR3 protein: CASSLEHLYEQYF
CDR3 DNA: TGTGCCAGCAGTCTCGAACACCTCTACGAGCAGTACTTC

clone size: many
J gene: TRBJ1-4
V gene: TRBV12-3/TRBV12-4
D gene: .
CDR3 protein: CASRAATNEKLFF
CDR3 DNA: TGTGCCAGCAGGGCTGCAACTAATGAAAAACTGTTTTTT

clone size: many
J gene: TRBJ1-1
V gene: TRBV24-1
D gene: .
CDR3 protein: CATKRGTEAFF
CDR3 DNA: TGTGCCACCAAACGGGGCACTGAAGCTTTCTTT

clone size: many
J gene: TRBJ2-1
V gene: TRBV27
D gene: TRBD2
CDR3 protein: CASSSWTSGGSPYNEQFF
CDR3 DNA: TGTGCCAGCAGTTCCTGGACTAGCGGGGGCTCGCCCTACAATGAGCAGTTCTTC

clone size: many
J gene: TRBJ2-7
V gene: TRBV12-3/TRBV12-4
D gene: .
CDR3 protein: CASSYQGQGEQYF
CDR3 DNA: TGTGCCAGCAGTTACCAGGGGCAAGGCGAGCAGTACTTC

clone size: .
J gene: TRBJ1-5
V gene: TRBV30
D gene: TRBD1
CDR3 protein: CAWSRQGNQPQHF
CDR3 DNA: TGTGCCTGGAGTCGACAGGGAAATCAGCCCCAGCATTTT